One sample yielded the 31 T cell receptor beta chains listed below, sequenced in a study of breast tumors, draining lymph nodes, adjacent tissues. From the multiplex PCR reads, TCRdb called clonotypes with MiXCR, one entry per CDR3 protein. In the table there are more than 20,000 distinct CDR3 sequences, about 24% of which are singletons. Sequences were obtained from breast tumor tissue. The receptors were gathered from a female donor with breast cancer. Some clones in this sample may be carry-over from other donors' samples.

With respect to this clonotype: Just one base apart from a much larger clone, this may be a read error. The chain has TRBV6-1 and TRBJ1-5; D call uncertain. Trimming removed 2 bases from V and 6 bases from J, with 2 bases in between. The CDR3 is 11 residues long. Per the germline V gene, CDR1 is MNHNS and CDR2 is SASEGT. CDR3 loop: CASSEPQPQHF. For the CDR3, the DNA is TGTGCCAGCAGTGAACCTCAGCCCCAGCATTTT.

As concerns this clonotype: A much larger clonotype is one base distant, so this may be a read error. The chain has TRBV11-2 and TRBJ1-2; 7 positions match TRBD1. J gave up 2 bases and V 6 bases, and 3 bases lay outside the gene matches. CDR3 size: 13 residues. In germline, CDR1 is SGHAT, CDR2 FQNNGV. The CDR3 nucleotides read TGTGCCAGCAGAAGGGACAGCAACTATGGCTACACCTTC. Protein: CASRRDSNYGYTF.

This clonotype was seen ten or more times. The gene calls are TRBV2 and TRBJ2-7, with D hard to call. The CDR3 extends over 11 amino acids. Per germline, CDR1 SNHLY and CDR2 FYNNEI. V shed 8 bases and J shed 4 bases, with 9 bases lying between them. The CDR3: CASGVGYEQYF. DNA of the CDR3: TGTGCCAGCGGGGTTGGGTACGAGCAGTACTTC.

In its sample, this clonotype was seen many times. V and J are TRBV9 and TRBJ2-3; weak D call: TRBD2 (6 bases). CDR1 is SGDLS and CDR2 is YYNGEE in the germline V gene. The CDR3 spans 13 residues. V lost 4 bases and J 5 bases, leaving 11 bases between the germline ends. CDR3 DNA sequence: TGTGCCAGCAGCTTAGTGGAGGGAGATACGCAGTATTTT. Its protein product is CASSLVEGDTQYF.

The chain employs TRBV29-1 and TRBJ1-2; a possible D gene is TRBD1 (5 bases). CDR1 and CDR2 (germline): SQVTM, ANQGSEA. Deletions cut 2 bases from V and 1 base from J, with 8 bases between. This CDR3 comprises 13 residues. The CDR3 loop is CSVEPQGNYGYTF. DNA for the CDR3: TGCAGCGTTGAACCCCAGGGTAACTATGGCTACACCTTC. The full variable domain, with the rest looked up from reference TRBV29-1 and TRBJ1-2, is SAVISQKPSRDICQRGTSLTIQCQVDSQVTMMFWYRQQPGQSLTLIATANQGSEATYESGFVIDKFPISRPNLTFSTLTVSNMSPEDSSIYLCSVEPQGNYGYTFGSGTRLTVV.

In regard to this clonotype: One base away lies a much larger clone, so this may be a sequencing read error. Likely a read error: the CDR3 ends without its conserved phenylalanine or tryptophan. The CDR3 DNA sequence: TGTGCCAGTAGTATAGGGCCTACCGCGGGGCCCCAGCATTCT. It yields the protein CASSIGPTAGPQHS. The V gene is TRBV19, the J gene TRBJ1-5; D not resolved. Germline V CDR1 and CDR2: LNHDA, SQIVND (reference sequence). Trimming removed 1 base from V and 9 bases from J, with 13 bases in between. There are 14 residues in the CDR3.

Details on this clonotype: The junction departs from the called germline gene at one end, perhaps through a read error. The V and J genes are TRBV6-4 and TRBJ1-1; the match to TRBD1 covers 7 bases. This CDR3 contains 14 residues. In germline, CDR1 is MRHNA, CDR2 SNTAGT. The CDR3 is CASSRDSLNAEAFF. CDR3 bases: TGTGCCAGCAGTCGGGACAGCCTGAACGCTGAAGCTTTCTTT.

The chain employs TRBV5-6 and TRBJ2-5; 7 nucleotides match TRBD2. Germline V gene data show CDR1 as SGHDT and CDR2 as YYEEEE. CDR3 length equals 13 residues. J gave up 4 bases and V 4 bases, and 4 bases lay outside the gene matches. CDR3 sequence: CASSVTSAETQYF. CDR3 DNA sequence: TGTGCCAGCAGCGTTACTAGCGCAGAGACCCAGTACTTC.

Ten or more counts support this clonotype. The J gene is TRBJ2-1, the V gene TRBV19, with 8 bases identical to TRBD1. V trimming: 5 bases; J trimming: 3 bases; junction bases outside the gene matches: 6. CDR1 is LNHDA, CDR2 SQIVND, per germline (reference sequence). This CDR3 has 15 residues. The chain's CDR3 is CASSGDRGGYNEQFF. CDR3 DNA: TGTGCCAGTAGTGGAGACAGGGGTGGCTACAATGAGCAGTTCTTC. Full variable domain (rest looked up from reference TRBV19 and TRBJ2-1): DGGITQSPKYLFRKEGQNVTLSCEQNLNHDAMYWYRQDPGQGLRLIYYSQIVNDFQKGDIAEGYSVSREKKESFPLTVTSAQKNPTAFYLCASSGDRGGYNEQFFGPGTRLTVL.

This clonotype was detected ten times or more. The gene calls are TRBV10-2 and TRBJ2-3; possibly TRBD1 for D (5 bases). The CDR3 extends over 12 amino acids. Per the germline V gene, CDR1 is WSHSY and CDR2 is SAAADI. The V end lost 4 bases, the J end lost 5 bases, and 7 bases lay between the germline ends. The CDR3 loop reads CASSVRVDTQYF. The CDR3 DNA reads TGCGCCAGCAGTGTCAGGGTAGATACGCAGTATTTT.

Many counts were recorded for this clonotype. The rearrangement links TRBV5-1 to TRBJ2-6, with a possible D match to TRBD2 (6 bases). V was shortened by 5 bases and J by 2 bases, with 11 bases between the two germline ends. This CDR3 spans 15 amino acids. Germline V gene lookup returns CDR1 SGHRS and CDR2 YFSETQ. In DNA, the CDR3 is TGCGCCAGCAGGCCTTCGGGGGCTGGGGCCAACGTCCTGACTTTC. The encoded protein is CASRPSGAGANVLTF.

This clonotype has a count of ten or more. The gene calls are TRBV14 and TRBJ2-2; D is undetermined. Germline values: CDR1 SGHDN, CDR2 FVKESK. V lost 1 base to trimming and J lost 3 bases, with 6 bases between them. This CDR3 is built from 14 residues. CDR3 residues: CASSQVGYTGELFF. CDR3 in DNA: TGTGCCAGCAGCCAAGTTGGGTACACCGGGGAGCTGTTTTTT.

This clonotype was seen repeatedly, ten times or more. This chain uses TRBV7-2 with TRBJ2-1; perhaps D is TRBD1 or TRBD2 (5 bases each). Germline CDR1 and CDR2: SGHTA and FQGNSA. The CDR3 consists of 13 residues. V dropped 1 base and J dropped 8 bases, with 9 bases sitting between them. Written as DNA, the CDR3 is TGTGCCAGCAGCTTAGAGTCGGGGCATGAGCAGTTCTTC. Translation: CASSLESGHEQFF.

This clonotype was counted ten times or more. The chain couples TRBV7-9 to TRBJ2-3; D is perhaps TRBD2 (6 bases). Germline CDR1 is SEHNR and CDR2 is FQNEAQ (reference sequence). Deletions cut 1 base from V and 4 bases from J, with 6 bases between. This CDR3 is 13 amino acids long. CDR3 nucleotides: TGTGCCAGCAGCTTAGGGGGGGCAGATACGCAGTATTTT. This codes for CASSLGGADTQYF.

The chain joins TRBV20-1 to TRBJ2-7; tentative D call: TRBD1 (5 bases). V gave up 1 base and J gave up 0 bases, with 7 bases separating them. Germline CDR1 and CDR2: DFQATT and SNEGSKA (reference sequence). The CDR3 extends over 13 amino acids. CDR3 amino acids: CSARATDSYEQYF. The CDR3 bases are TGCAGTGCTAGAGCGACAGACTCCTACGAGCAGTACTTC.

The DNA of the CDR3 is TGTGCCAGCCCTAAAAACAGGGTTGGTCTTTACTATGGCTACACCTTC. This gives the protein CASPKNRVGLYYGYTF. The chain combines TRBV28 with TRBJ1-2; possible D gene TRBD1, 6 bases. The CDR3 consists of 16 residues. V was clipped by 8 bases and J by 3 bases, with 22 bases between them. Germline lookup yields CDR1 MDHEN and CDR2 SYDVKM.

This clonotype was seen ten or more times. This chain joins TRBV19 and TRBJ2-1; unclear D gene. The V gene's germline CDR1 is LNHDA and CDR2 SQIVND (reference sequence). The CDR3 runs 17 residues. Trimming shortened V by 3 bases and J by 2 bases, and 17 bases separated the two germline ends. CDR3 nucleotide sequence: TGTGCCAGTAGTATCGGACGAGTTGGAGCGACCTACAATGAGCAGTTCTTC. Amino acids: CASSIGRVGATYNEQFF. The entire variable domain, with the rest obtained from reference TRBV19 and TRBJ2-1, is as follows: DGGITQSPKYLFRKEGQNVTLSCEQNLNHDAMYWYRQDPGQGLRLIYYSQIVNDFQKGDIAEGYSVSREKKESFPLTVTSAQKNPTAFYLCASSIGRVGATYNEQFFGPGTRLTVL.

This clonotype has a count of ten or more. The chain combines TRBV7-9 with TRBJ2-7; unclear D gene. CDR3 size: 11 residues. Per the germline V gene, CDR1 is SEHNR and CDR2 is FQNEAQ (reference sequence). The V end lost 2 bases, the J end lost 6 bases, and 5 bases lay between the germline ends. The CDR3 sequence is CASSLLAEQYF. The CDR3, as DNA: TGTGCCAGCAGCTTATTGGCCGAGCAGTACTTC.

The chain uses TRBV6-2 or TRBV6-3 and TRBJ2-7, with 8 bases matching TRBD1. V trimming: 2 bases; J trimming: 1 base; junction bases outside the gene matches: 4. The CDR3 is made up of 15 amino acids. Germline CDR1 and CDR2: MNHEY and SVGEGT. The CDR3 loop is CASSYLDRDSYEQYF. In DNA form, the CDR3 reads TGTGCCAGCAGTTACCTGGACAGGGATTCCTACGAGCAGTACTTC.

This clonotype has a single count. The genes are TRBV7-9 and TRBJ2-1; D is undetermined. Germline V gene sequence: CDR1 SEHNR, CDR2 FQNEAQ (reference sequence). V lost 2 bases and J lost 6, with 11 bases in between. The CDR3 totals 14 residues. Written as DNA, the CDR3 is TGTGCCAGCAGCTTATTTGTAATTTCCAATGAGCAGTTCTTC. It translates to CASSLFVISNEQFF.

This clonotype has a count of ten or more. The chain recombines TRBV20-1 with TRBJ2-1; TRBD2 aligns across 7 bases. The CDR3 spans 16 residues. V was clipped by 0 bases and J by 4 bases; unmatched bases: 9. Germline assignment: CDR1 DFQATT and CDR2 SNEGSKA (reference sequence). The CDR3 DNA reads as TGCAGTGCTAGAGATCTCAGCGGGACGAATTACAATGAGCAGTTCTTC. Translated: CSARDLSGTNYNEQFF.

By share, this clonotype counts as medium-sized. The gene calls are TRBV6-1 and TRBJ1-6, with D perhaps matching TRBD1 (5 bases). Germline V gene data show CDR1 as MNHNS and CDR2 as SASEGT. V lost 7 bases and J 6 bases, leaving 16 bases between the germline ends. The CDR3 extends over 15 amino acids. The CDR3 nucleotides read TGTGCCAGCACAAAAAAGTTCCAGGGTAATTCACCCCTCCACTTT. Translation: CASTKKFQGNSPLHF.

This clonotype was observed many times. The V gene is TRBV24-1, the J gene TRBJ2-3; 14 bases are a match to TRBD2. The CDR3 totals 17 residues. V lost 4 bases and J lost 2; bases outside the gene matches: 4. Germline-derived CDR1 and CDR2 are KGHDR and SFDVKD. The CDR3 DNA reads TGTGCCACCAGTGACCGGGGACTAGCGGGAGACACAGATACGCAGTATTTT. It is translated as CATSDRGLAGDTDTQYF.

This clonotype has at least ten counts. CDR3 bases: TGTGCCAGCAGTGAAGGGAGCCGGACAGACATCCTCTATGGCTACACCTTC. Amino acid sequence: CASSEGSRTDILYGYTF. The V call is TRBV6-1, the J call TRBJ1-2, with a weak D call TRBD1 (6 bases). Germline V CDR1 and CDR2: MNHNS, SASEGT. V was trimmed by 1 base and J by 4 bases, leaving 19 bases between them. This CDR3 contains 17 residues.

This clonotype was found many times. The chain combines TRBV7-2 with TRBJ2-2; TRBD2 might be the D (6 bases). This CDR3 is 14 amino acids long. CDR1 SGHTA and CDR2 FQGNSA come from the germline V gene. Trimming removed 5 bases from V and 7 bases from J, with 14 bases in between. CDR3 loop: CASSPGTLGGELFF. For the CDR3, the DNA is TGTGCCAGCAGCCCCGGGACTCTCGGCGGGGAGCTGTTTTTT.

CDR3 sequence (DNA): TGTGCCTGGAGTCACCTGGGCCCTAGCGGAGGCTACAATGAGCAGTTCTTC. Protein product: CAWSHLGPSGGYNEQFF. The rearrangement joins TRBV30 to TRBJ2-1; 7 nucleotides line up with TRBD2. The V segment lost 2 bases and the J segment 3 bases; nucleotides outside the gene matches: 13. Germline V gene sequence: CDR1 GTSNPN, CDR2 SVGIG (reference sequence). The CDR3 is 17 amino acids. The entire variable domain, with the rest obtained from reference TRBV30 and TRBJ2-1, is as follows: SQTIHQWPATLVQPVGSPLSLECTVEGTSNPNLYWYRQAAGRGLQLLFYSVGIGQISSEVPQNLSASRPQDRQFILSSKKLLLSDSGFYLCAWSHLGPSGGYNEQFFGPGTRLTVL.

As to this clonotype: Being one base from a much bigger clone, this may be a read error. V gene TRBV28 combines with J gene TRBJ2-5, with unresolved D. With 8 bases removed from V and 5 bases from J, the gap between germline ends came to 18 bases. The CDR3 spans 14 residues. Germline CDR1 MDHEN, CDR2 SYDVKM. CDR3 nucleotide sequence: TGTGCCAGCGGTTGGGGTAAAAAATGGGAGACCCAGTACTTC. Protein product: CASGWGKKWETQYF.

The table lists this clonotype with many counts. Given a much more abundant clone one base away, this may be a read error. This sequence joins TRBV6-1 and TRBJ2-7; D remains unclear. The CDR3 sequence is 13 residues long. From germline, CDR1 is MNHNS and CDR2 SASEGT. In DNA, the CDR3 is TGTGCCAGCAGTGGGTACAGCATTTCCGAGCAGTGCTTC. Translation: CASSGYSISEQCF.

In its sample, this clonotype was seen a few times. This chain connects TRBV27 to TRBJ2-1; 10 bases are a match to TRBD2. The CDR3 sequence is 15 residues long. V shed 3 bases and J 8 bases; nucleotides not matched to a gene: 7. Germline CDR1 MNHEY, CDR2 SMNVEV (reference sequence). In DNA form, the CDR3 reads TGTGCCAGCAGTTTGGGACTAGCGTCTAGTGATGAGCAGTTCTTC. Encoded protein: CASSLGLASSDEQFF.

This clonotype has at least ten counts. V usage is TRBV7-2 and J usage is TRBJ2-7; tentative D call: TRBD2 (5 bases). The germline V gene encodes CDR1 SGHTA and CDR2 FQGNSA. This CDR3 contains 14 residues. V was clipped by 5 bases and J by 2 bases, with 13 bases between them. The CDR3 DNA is TGTGCCAGCAGCGTACTAGGCCTGGCCTACGAGCAGTACTTC. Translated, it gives CASSVLGLAYEQYF. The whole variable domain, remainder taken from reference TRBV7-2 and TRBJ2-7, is GAGVSQSPSNKVTEKGKDVELRCDPISGHTALYWYRQSLGQGLEFLIYFQGNSAPDKSGLPSDRFSAERTGGSVSTLTIQRTQQEDSAVYLCASSVLGLAYEQYFGPGTRLTVT.

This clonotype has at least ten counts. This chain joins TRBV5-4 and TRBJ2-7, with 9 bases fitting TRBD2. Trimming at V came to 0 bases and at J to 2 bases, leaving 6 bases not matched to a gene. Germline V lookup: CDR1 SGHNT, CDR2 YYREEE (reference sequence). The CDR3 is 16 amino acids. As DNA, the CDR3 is TGTGCCAGCAGCTTGGGGGGCGGGAGGGGAGCCTACGAGCAGTACTTC. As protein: CASSLGGGRGAYEQYF.